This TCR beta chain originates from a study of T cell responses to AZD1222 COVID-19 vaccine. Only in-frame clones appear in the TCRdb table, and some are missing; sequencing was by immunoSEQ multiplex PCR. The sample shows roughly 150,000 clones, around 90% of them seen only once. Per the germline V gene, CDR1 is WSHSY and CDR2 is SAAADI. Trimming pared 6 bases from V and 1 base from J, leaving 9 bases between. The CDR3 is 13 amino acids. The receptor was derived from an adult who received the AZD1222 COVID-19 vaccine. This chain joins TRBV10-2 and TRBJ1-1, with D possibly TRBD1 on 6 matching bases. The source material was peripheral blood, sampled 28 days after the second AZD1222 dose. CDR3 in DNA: TGCGCCAGCAGGGAACAGGGGAACACTGAAGCTTTCTTT. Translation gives CASREQGNTEAFF.